This TCR beta chain stems from a study of T cell responses to AZD1222 COVID-19 vaccine. Study outcomes and limitations: Spike as a whole was targeted by vaccine-associated CD4 TCRs, dominant at 160-218 and 743-854. Repertoire sampling occurred only after the peak T cell response.

Clones were sequenced by immunoSEQ multiplex PCR, and TCRdb holds only the in-frame ones, with some missing. Among some 96,000 clones listed, less than 90% were seen once. Trimming took 6 bases from V and 7 from J, leaving 15 bases between them. Germline CDR1 MDHEN, CDR2 SYDVKM. The CDR3 has 14 residues. As for this clone: Its target is unknown.

V is TRBV28 and J is TRBJ1-4; D gene uncertain. The receptor's source is an adult in good health. The material sequenced was peripheral blood, taken on day 0 of AZD1222 vaccination. The CDR3 reads CASSHLDGGEKLFF. In DNA, the CDR3 is TGTGCCAGCAGCCACCTCGACGGTGGTGAAAAACTGTTTTTT.